These T cell receptor beta chains were read from a single sample in a study of blood T cell repertoires in COVID-19. The repertoire was sequenced with immunoSEQ multiplex PCR; TCRdb's copy has only in-frame clones and lacks some. The sample contains roughly 190,000 clones, roughly nine tenths of which appear only once. The sequenced sample consisted of peripheral blood. The receptors stem from a man between 60 and 70 years old with active or convalescent COVID-19. The CDR3 runs from the conserved cysteine through the conserved F or W. Each record gives: D gene, V gene, J gene, clone size, CDR3 DNA, CDR3 protein. A D gene is named only where the DNA matches it firmly. Part of the rows lack a size; the others show once, few, many or a class for expanded clones.

NA	TRBV5-1	TRBJ2-1	NA	TGCGCCAGCAGCTTGGAAGGACAGTACAATGAGCAGTTCTTC	CASSLEGQYNEQFF
NA	TRBV4-2	TRBJ2-3	NA	TGTGCCAGCAGCCAAGAGGGCAGGCAGGGTACGCAGTATTTT	CASSQEGRQGTQYF
NA	TRBV15	TRBJ2-3	NA	TGTGCCACCAGCAGAGATTTCCGAGCAGATACGCAGTATTTT	CATSRDFRADTQYF
NA	TRBV9	TRBJ2-7	NA	TGTGCCAGCAGACCAGACGACAGTCCCTACGAGCAGTACTTC	CASRPDDSPYEQYF
TRBD1	TRBV19	TRBJ2-7	NA	TGTGCCAGTAGTACAACAGGGGCAGGGGGCGAGCAGTACTTC	CASSTTGAGGEQYF
TRBD2	TRBV5-1	TRBJ2-1	NA	TGCGCCAGCAGCCTCGGGGGGTCCACCTACAATGAGCAGTTCTTC	CASSLGGSTYNEQFF
NA	TRBV4-2	TRBJ2-5	NA	TGTGCCAGCAGTCGACAGGTTGGAGAGACCCAGTACTTC	CASSRQVGETQYF
NA	TRBV27	TRBJ2-3	NA	TGTGCCAGCAGTCCCAGCGGGTGGCGGCGGCAGTATTTT	CASSPSGWRRQYF
TRBD1	TRBV5-6	TRBJ2-3	many	TGTGCCAGCAGCTTGAGACAGGGGTGGGCAGATACGCAGTATTTT	CASSLRQGWADTQYF
NA	TRBV6-5	TRBJ2-3	once	TGTGCCAGCAGCCCGACAGGGACTAGCACAGATACGCAGTATTTT	CASSPTGTSTDTQYF
NA	TRBV6-5	TRBJ2-2	NA	TGTGCCAGCAGTTACTCGAAGGGACAAGGGGAGCTGTTTTTT	CASSYSKGQGELFF
TRBD1	TRBV5-4	TRBJ2-2	once	TGTGCCAGCAGCCAGGGGACAGGGCTTCGGGAGCTGTTTTTT	CASSQGTGLRELFF
NA	TRBV7-9	TRBJ2-5	NA	TGTGCCAGCACGACTAGTGGAGAGACCCAGTACTTC	CASTTSGETQYF
NA	TRBV18	TRBJ1-3	NA	TGTGCCAGCTCACCAAGCCTCGGACAAGGGCCCGGGGGCTCTGGAAACACCATATATTTT	CASSPSLGQGPGGSGNTIYF
NA	TRBV19	TRBJ2-7	NA	TGTGCCAGTAGTATCAGACATACCACCTACGAGCAGTACTTC	CASSIRHTTYEQYF
NA	TRBV6-5	TRBJ2-3	NA	TGTGCCAGCAGTTACAGAGGAATTGGTACAGATACGCAGTATTTT	CASSYRGIGTDTQYF
TRBD2	TRBV6-6	TRBJ2-1	NA	TGTGCCAGCAGTTACCGCGGGGGACGCTCCTACAATGAGCAGTTCTTC	CASSYRGGRSYNEQFF
TRBD2	TRBV2	TRBJ2-5	NA	TGTGCCAGCAACCTGGGGACTAGCGGGGGGGAGACCCAGTACTTC	CASNLGTSGGETQYF
NA	TRBV5-4	TRBJ1-4	once	TGTGCCAGCAGCCTCACAACAGGGACAACTAATGAAAAACTGTTTTTT	CASSLTTGTTNEKLFF
TRBD1	TRBV5-8	TRBJ1-2	NA	TGTGCCAGCAGCTTGTTAGGGGGCGGCAGCAATGGCTACACCTTC	CASSLLGGGSNGYTF
NA	TRBV12-3/TRBV12-4	TRBJ1-6	NA	TGTGCCAGCAGTTTAGCGCCGCCGGGGCCCCTCCACTTT	CASSLAPPGPLHF
TRBD2	TRBV11-2	TRBJ2-5	NA	TGTGCCAGCAGCGAGGGACTATTGCGTGAGACCCAGTACTTC	CASSEGLLRETQYF
NA	TRBV9	TRBJ2-3	NA	TGTGCCAGCAGCGTACGGGGGACTTTCACAGATACGCAGTATTTT	CASSVRGTFTDTQYF
NA	TRBV6-5	TRBJ2-1	NA	TGTGCCAGCAGTTACTCGAGTGGGGGCATTGAGCAGTTCTTC	CASSYSSGGIEQFF
TRBD1	TRBV18	TRBJ1-1	few	TGTGCCAGCTCACCGCAAGGGGGCTGGAACACTGAAGCTTTCTTT	CASSPQGGWNTEAFF
TRBD2	TRBV19	TRBJ2-7	NA	TGTGCCAGTAGTATTAACCTGTTTGGGGGCGGGGGGGCCCAAACCTACGAGCAGTACTTC	CASSINLFGGGGAQTYEQYF
TRBD1	TRBV6-6	TRBJ1-2	once	TGTGCCAGCAGTTCTAGACAGGGTAACGGCTACACCTTC	CASSSRQGNGYTF
TRBD1	TRBV7-8	TRBJ1-2	NA	TGTGCCAGCAGCCGGGACAGCTCCTATGGCTACACCTTC	CASSRDSSYGYTF
NA	TRBV4-1	TRBJ1-2	NA	TGCGCCAGCAGCCAAGTGGGGCAGATAGGCAGCTACACCTTC	CASSQVGQIGSYTF
NA	TRBV7-6	TRBJ2-5	NA	TGTGCCAGCAGCCCCAGGACTGGCTACCAAGAGACCCAGTACTTC	CASSPRTGYQETQYF
NA	TRBV4-1	TRBJ1-1	NA	TGCGCCAGCAGCCAAGATGGGTCAGGGGCAAACACTGAAGCTTTCTTT	CASSQDGSGANTEAFF
TRBD1	TRBV19	TRBJ1-3	NA	TGTGCCAGTAGTGACGGACAGGGGAGTTTCTCTGGAAACACCATATATTTT	CASSDGQGSFSGNTIYF
NA	TRBV10-3	TRBJ1-1	NA	TGTGCCATCAGTGATCCCGGCAGGGTTCAAACTGAAGCTTTCTTT	CAISDPGRVQTEAFF
TRBD2	TRBV10-3	TRBJ2-1	NA	TGTGCATCGGGGCGGGGGGGCACGAATGAGCAGTTCTTC	CASGRGGTNEQFF
NA	TRBV7-9	TRBJ2-5	NA	TGTGCCAGCAGCAAACTAACCGGACAGTCTGGGGAGACCCAGTACTTC	CASSKLTGQSGETQYF
TRBD1	TRBV3-1/TRBV3-2	TRBJ1-2	NA	TGTGCCAGCAGCCAATTTGACAGGGGTTACGGCTACACCTTC	CASSQFDRGYGYTF
TRBD1	TRBV18	TRBJ1-6	NA	TGTGCCAGCTCACACCAAGGGGACAGCCATAATTCACCCCTCCACTTT	CASSHQGDSHNSPLHF
NA	TRBV7-7	TRBJ2-5	NA	TGTGCCAGCAGCCGAACCGGGCGGGCTCAAGAGACCCAGTACTTC	CASSRTGRAQETQYF
TRBD2	TRBV4-1	TRBJ2-7	NA	TGCGCCAGCAGCCTGGCGGCGGGGGGGCCCTACGAGCAGTACTTC	CASSLAAGGPYEQYF
TRBD1	TRBV29-1	TRBJ2-7	NA	TGCAGCGTTGTGGACAGGCACATATCCTACGAGCAGTACTTC	CSVVDRHISYEQYF
NA	TRBV5-4	TRBJ1-2	NA	TGTGCCAGCAGCTTGGAGGGGTATGGCTACACCTTC	CASSLEGYGYTF
TRBD1	TRBV2	TRBJ1-5	NA	TGTGCCAGCAGTTTGGGACAGGGACGAAGCAATCAGCCCCAGCATTTT	CASSLGQGRSNQPQHF
TRBD2	TRBV5-1	TRBJ2-7	NA	TGCGCCAGCAGCTTGGCCGGACTAGCGGGGGACTACGAGCAGTACTTC	CASSLAGLAGDYEQYF
NA	TRBV30	TRBJ1-5	few	TGTGCCTGGAACCGGGGGGATCAGCCCCAGCATTTT	CAWNRGDQPQHF
NA	TRBV7-9	TRBJ1-3	NA	TGTGCCAGCAGTAACAGGGAACCCTCTGGAAACACCATATATTTT	CASSNREPSGNTIYF
NA	TRBV21-1	TRBJ2-7	NA	TGTGCCAGCAGCAATCGCGGGGGGAGCTCCTACGAGCAGTACTTC	CASSNRGGSSYEQYF
TRBD2	TRBV11-2	TRBJ2-1	NA	TGTGCCAGCAGCCCATGGACTAGCGGGGATAAATACAATGAGCAGTTCTTC	CASSPWTSGDKYNEQFF
NA	TRBV27	TRBJ1-3	NA	TGTGCCAGCAGTCCACAGGCTAGGCTCTCTGGAAACACCATATATTTT	CASSPQARLSGNTIYF
TRBD1	TRBV6-5	TRBJ2-5	NA	TGTGCCAGCAGTAGGGGGCCTGGGGGGACCCAGTACTTC	CASSRGPGGTQYF
NA	TRBV18	TRBJ2-5	NA	TGTGCCAGCTCACCCGGAACCAGCCAGGCCGAGACCCAGTACTTC	CASSPGTSQAETQYF
TRBD2	TRBV11-2	TRBJ2-2	NA	TGTGCCAGCAGCCCGGGACTAGCGGGCACCGGGGAGCTGTTTTTT	CASSPGLAGTGELFF
TRBD1	TRBV5-1	TRBJ1-3	NA	TGCGCCAGCAGCTTGGGAGGGGGCCACACCATATATTTT	CASSLGGGHTIYF